The clone carrying this TCR beta chain was observed once. Its target is not known. The data originate from a study of siplizumab effects on memory and regulatory T cells. Regarding the study as a whole: Alloreactive sequences traceable to unstimulated CD4+ memory cells declined significantly under siplizumab. Of the proliferating CD4+ or CD8+ clones, roughly 80-97% lacked a naive or memory phenotype that could be assigned. Mean Treg-derived proportions of mappable alloreactive CD4+ clones were less than 75% for siplizumab and about 28% for controls.

This CDR3 has 13 residues. V was clipped by 1 base and J by 2 bases, with 5 bases between them. Germline-derived CDR1 and CDR2 are SEHNR and FQNEAQ (reference sequence). Assays examined roughly 9.2 x 10^4 TCR templates per sample. Assay used: immunoSEQ multiplex PCR; TCRdb lists only in-frame clones, some missing. Counted here are around 94,000 clones, 92% occurring once; the ten biggest clones make up roughly 1.1%. The clonotype was recovered from a human donor in good health. The V and J genes are TRBV7-9 and TRBJ1-1; no clear D. Sequenced input: CD4+ T cells sorted from blood. CDR3 sequence reads: CASSLGSNTEAFF. The CDR3 nucleotides read TGTGCCAGCAGCTTAGGGTCAAACACTGAAGCTTTCTTT.